The 15 T cell receptor beta chains presented below share a single source sample, sequenced in a study of blood T cell repertoires in COVID-19 (TCRdb year 2020). Libraries came from the immunoSEQ multiplex PCR assay. Entries here come from immuneACCESS through TCRdb and include only in-frame sequences with V and J called. Some clones fail to appear in such tables; in the studies checked, an unresolved V gene covers under half of the shortfall, and the cause of the remainder is unknown. The sample table contains 200,000 to 300,000 clones; only one count was recorded for 84% of them. Together, the top ten hold 8% to 9.5% of the sample. Sequenced input: peripheral blood. The receptors originated from a human donor in a cohort sampled during active COVID-19.

CDR3 sequence: CASSVIAGMGEETQYF. CDR3 in DNA: TGTGCCAGCAGTGTTATAGCGGGAATGGGTGAGGAGACCCAGTACTTC. The rearrangement joins TRBV2 to TRBJ2-5, with 8 bases identical to TRBD2. Germline trimming cut 4 bases from V and 5 bases from J; bases unmatched to any gene: 12. Germline assignment: CDR1 SNHLY and CDR2 FYNNEI. The CDR3 is made up of 16 amino acids. The whole variable domain, filled in from reference TRBV2 and TRBJ2-5, reads EPEVTQTPSHQVTQMGQEVILRCVPISNHLYFYWYRQILGQKVEFLVSFYNNEISEKSEIFDDQFSVERPDGSNFTLKIRSTKLEDSAMYFCASSVIAGMGEETQYFGPGTRLLVL.

The chain is built from TRBV5-1 and TRBJ1-1, with a possible D match to TRBD1 (5 bases). Germline V gene data show CDR1 as SGHRS and CDR2 as YFSETQ. The CDR3 is 14 residues long. V was pared by 4 bases and J by 1 base, with 11 bases between. The CDR3 region has the DNA TGCGCCAGCAGCACCGTGCAGGGGAACACTGAAGCTTTCTTT. Translated, it gives CASSTVQGNTEAFF.

This clone has a handful of counts. The chain couples TRBV19 to TRBJ1-6, with TRBD1 as a possible D gene (5 bases). The CDR3 is 13 residues long. The germline V gene encodes CDR1 LNHDA and CDR2 SQIVND (reference sequence). V lost 5 bases and J 10 bases, leaving 12 bases between the germline ends. Written as DNA, the CDR3 is TGTGCCAGTAGTGCGGCGGGGGGATCACCCCTCCACTTT. Protein: CASSAAGGSPLHF.

This chain joins TRBV18 and TRBJ2-1, with a possible D match to TRBD1 (5 bases). With 5 bases removed from V and 9 bases from J, the gap between germline ends came to 11 bases. The CDR3 loop spans 12 amino acids. From germline, CDR1 is KGHSH and CDR2 LQKENI. The CDR3 reads CASSAGSVEQFF. The CDR3 coding sequence is TGTGCCAGCTCAGCAGGGTCTGTTGAGCAGTTCTTC.

This clone was detected a few times. This chain's CDR3 is CASSQERDTEAFF. CDR3 DNA: TGCGCCAGCAGCCAAGAACGGGACACTGAAGCTTTCTTT. The chain employs TRBV4-3 and TRBJ1-1; D is unresolved. Per germline, CDR1 LGHNA and CDR2 YSLEER. The germline V and J ends were trimmed by 0 bases and 3 bases, with 5 bases remaining between them. This CDR3 contains 13 residues.

The rearrangement uses TRBV5-1 and TRBJ1-4; tentatively, D is TRBD1 (6 bases). V lost 5 bases and J 4 bases, leaving 15 bases between the germline ends. CDR3 length equals 15 residues. Per the germline V gene, CDR1 is SGHRS and CDR2 is YFSETQ. The CDR3, as DNA: TGCGCCAGCAGTCATGGGGGCGCGGTTAATGAAAAACTGTTTTTT. Its translation: CASSHGGAVNEKLFF.

The chain combines TRBV12-3 or TRBV12-4 with TRBJ2-1, with D unclear. V gave up 6 bases and J gave up 9 bases, with 9 bases separating them. The CDR3 runs to 11 residues. Here the CDR3 reads CASSLPGEQFF. The CDR3 DNA reads TGTGCCAGCAGCCTACCGGGTGAGCAGTTCTTC.

This chain joins TRBV15 and TRBJ2-7; TRBD1 agrees at 8 bases. Germline CDR1 is LNHNV and CDR2 is YYDKDF (reference sequence). V lost 0 bases to trimming and J lost 3 bases; unmatched junction nucleotides: 7. The CDR3 loop spans 16 amino acids. CDR3 protein: CATSRDVGTGVYEQYF. The CDR3 nucleotides read TGTGCCACCAGCAGAGACGTCGGGACAGGAGTCTACGAGCAGTACTTC.

The chain uses TRBV7-3 and TRBJ2-3; 8 nucleotides line up with TRBD2. The J segment lost 4 bases and the V segment lost 5 bases, leaving 11 bases of the junction unmatched. Germline V CDR1 and CDR2: SGHTA, FQGTGA. The CDR3 loop spans 16 amino acids. In nucleotides, the CDR3 is TGTGCCAGCAGCACCCGGGGGGGACCTGCGCCAGATACGCAGTATTTT. Encoded protein: CASSTRGGPAPDTQYF.

The V call is TRBV5-1, the J call TRBJ2-1; no clear D gene. Trimming pared 4 bases from V and 5 bases from J, leaving 13 bases between. CDR3 length equals 14 residues. Germline lookup yields CDR1 SGHRS and CDR2 YFSETQ. CDR3: CASSTKQPNNEQFF. In DNA, the CDR3 is TGCGCCAGCAGCACCAAACAACCAAACAATGAGCAGTTCTTC.

For the CDR3, the DNA is TGTGCCAGCAGCTTAGCAGGGGGCGCTTACAATGAGCAGTTCTTC. The encoded protein is CASSLAGGAYNEQFF. The chain carries TRBV11-2 and TRBJ2-1; 8 nucleotides align to TRBD1. The CDR3 contains 15 residues. Trimming removed 1 base from V and 4 bases from J; junction bases left unmatched: 3. Germline V gene data show CDR1 as SGHAT and CDR2 as FQNNGV.

This clone was recorded once. J is TRBJ2-1 and V is TRBV3-1 (or the pseudogene TRBV3-2); no clear D gene. This CDR3 has 16 residues. Trimming took off 0 bases at V and 3 bases at J, with 12 bases between the two ends. Germline-derived CDR1 and CDR2 are LGHDT and YNNKEL (reference sequence). The CDR3 nucleotides read TGTGCCAGCAGCCAAGATCTTGGGCAAATCTACAATGAGCAGTTCTTC. It specifies CASSQDLGQIYNEQFF.

The gene calls are TRBV2 and TRBJ2-7; 15 bases align to TRBD2. V lost 9 bases to trimming and J lost 1 base; unmatched junction nucleotides: 1. CDR3 length: 14 residues. Germline V gives CDR1 SNHLY, CDR2 FYNNEI. In DNA form, the CDR3 reads TGTGCCAGTGGGACTAGCGGGAGGTCCTACGAGCAGTACTTC. Amino acids: CASGTSGRSYEQYF.

The rearrangement joins TRBV7-8 to TRBJ1-1; D gene ambiguous. The V and J ends lost 1 base and 5 bases respectively, with 8 bases between them. Germline V gene data show CDR1 as SGHVS and CDR2 as FQNEAQ. This CDR3 is built from 13 residues. CDR3 DNA sequence: TGTGCCAGCAGCTTAGTCTCGGGTACTGAAGCTTTCTTT. Its protein is CASSLVSGTEAFF.

This clone came up a few times. The chain carries TRBV10-3 and TRBJ2-1; 9 nucleotides line up with TRBD1. The CDR3 runs to 13 residues. J gave up 4 bases and V 10 bases, and 5 bases lay outside the gene matches. CDR1 is ENHRY, CDR2 SYGVKD, per germline. The CDR3 DNA reads TGTGCCACGGACAGGGGAGCTTACAATGAGCAGTTCTTC. This encodes CATDRGAYNEQFF.